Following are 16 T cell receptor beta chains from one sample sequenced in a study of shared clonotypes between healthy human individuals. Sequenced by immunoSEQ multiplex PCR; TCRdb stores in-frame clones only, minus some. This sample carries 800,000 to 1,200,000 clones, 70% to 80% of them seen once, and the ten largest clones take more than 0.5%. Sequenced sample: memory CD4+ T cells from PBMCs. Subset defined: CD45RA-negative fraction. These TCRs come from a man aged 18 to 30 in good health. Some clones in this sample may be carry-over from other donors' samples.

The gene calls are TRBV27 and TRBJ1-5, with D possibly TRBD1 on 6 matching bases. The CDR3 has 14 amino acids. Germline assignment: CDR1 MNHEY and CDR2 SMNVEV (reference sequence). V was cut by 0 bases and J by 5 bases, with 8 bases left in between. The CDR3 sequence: CASSLSGAHQPQHF. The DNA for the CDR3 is TGTGCCAGCAGTTTATCGGGGGCCCATCAGCCCCAGCATTTT.

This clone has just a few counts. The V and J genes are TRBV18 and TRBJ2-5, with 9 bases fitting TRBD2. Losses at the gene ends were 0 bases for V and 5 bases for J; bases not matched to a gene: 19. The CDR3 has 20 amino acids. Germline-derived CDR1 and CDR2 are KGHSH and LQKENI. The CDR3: CASSPPAVAGVISLSETQYF. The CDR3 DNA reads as TGTGCCAGCTCACCACCGGCAGTAGCGGGAGTGATTTCTCTATCGGAGACCCAGTACTTC.

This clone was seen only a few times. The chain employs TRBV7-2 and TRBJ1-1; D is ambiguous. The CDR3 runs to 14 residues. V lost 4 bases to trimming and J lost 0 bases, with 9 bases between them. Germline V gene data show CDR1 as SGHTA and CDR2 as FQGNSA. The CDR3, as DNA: TGTGCCAGCAGCTCCGACGTAATGAACACTGAAGCTTTCTTT. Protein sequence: CASSSDVMNTEAFF.

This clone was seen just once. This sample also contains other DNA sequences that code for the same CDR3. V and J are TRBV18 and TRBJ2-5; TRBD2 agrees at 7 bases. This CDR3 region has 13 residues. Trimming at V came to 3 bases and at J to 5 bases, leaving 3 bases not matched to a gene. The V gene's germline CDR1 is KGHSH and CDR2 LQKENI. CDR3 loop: CASSPGLVETQYF. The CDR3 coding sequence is TGTGCCAGCTCACCCGGACTAGTCGAGACCCAGTACTTC.

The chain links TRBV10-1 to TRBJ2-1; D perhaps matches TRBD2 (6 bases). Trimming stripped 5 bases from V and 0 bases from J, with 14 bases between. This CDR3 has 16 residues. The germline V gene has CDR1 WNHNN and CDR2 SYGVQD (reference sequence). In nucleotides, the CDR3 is TGCGCCAGCAGTCCCCGCGGGGCGGGCTCCTACAATGAGCAGTTCTTC. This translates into CASSPRGAGSYNEQFF.

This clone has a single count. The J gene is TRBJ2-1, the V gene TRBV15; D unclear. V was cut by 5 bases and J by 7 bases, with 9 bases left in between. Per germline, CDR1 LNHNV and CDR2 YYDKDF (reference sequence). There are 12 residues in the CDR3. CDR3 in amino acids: CATSSRGNEQFF. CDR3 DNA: TGTGCCACCAGCTCCCGAGGTAATGAGCAGTTCTTC. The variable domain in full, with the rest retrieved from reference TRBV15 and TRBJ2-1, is DAMVIQNPRYQVTQFGKPVTLSCSQTLNHNVMYWYQQKSSQAPKLLFHYYDKDFNNEADTPDNFQSRRPNTSFCFLDIRSPGLGDTAMYLCATSSRGNEQFFGPGTRLTVL.

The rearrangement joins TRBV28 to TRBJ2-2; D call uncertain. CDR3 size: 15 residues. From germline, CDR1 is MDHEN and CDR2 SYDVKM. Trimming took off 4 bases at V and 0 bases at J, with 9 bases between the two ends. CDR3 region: CASSSDPTNTGELFF. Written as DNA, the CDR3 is TGTGCCAGCAGTTCGGACCCGACGAACACCGGGGAGCTGTTTTTT.

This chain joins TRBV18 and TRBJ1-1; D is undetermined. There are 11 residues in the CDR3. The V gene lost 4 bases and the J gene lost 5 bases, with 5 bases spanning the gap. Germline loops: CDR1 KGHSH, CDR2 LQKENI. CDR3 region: CASSQGTEAFF. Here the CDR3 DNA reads TGTGCCAGCTCACAAGGGACTGAAGCTTTCTTT.

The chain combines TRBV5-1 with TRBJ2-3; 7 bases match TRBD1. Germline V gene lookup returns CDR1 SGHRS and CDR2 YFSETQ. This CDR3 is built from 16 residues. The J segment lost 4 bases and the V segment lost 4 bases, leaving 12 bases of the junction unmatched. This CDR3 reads CASSQQVRGWSDTQYF. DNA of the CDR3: TGCGCCAGCAGCCAACAGGTCAGGGGGTGGTCAGATACGCAGTATTTT.

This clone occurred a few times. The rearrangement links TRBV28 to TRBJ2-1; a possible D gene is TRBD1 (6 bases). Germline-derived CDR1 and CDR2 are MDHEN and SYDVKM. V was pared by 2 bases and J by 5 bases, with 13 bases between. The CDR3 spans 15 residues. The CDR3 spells CASSLTTGTHNEQFF. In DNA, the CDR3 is TGTGCCAGCAGTTTAACGACAGGTACACACAATGAGCAGTTCTTC.

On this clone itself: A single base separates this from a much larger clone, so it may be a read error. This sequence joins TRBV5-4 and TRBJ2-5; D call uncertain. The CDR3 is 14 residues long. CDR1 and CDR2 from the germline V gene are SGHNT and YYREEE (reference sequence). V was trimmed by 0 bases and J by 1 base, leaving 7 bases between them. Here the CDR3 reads CASSLGLPQETQYF. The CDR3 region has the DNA TGTGCCAGCAGCTTGGGACTGCCCCAAGAGACCCAGTACTTC.

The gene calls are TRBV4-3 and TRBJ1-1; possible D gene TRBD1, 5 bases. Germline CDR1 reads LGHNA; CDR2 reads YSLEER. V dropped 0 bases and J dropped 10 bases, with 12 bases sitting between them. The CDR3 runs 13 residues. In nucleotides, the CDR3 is TGCGCCAGCAGCCAAGAAGTTTCGGGGACAGCTTTCTTT. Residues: CASSQEVSGTAFF.

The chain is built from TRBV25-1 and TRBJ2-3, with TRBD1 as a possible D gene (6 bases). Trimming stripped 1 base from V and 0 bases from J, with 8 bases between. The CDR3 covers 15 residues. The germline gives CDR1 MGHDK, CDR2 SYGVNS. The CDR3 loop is CASSEFGGSTDTQYF. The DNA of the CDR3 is TGTGCCAGCAGTGAATTTGGGGGCAGCACAGATACGCAGTATTTT.

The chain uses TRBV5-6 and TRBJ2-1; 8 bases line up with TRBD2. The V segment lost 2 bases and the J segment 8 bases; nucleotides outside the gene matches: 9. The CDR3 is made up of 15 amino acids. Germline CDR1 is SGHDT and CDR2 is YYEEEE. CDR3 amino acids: CASSFPSGGSDEQFF. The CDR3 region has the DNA TGTGCCAGCAGCTTCCCAAGCGGGGGTTCGGATGAGCAGTTCTTC.

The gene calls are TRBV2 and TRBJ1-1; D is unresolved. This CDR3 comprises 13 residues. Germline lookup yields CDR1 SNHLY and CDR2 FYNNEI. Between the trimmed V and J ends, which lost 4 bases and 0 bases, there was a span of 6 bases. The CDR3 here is CASSVHVNTEAFF. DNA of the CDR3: TGTGCCAGCAGTGTTCACGTGAACACTGAAGCTTTCTTT.

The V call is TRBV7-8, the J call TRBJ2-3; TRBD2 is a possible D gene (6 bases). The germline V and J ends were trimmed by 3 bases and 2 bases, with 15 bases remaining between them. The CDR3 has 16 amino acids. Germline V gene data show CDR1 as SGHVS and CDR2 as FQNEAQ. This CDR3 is CASSLGGGTATDTQYF. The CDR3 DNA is TGTGCCAGCAGCTTGGGAGGCGGGACGGCCACAGATACGCAGTATTTT.